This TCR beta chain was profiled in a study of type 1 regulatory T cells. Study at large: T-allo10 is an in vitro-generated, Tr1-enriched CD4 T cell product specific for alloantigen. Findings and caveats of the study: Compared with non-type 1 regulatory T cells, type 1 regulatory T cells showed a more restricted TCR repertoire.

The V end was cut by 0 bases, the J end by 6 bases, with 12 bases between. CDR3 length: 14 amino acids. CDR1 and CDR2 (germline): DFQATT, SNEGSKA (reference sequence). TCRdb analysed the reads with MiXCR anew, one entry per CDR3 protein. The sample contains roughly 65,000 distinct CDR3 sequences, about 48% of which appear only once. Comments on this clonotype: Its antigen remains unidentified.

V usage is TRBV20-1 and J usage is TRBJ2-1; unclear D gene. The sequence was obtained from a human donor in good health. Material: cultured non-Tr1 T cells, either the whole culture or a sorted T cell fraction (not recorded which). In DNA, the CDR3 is TGCAGTGCTAGAGATCCGGCCTATTCCAATGAGCAGTTCTTC. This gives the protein CSARDPAYSNEQFF.